One and the same sample provided the 20 T cell receptor beta chains below, sequenced in a study of blood T cell repertoires in COVID-19. Generated by immunoSEQ multiplex PCR, the TCRdb table keeps only in-frame clones and is missing some. Of approximately 100,000 clones in the sample, approximately 90% were seen once. Sample: peripheral blood. These TCRs come from a human donor with acute or convalescent COVID-19. The donor label of this sample is uncertain.

The chain recombines TRBV29-1 with TRBJ1-1, with a possible D match to TRBD1 (6 bases). V lost 6 bases to trimming and J lost 5 bases, with 16 bases between them. Germline V lookup: CDR1 SQVTM, CDR2 ANQGSEA. This CDR3 spans 13 amino acids. CDR3 in amino acids: CSVTRGAGTEAFF. DNA for the CDR3: TGCAGCGTCACCAGGGGCGCAGGTACTGAAGCTTTCTTT.

This chain joins TRBV12-3 or TRBV12-4 and TRBJ2-1; D is ambiguous. Trimming left V 6 bases short and J 5 bases short, with 11 bases between. The CDR3 length is 13 residues. Here the CDR3 DNA reads TGTGCCAGCAGCCCGTTTCCTAACAATGAGCAGTTCTTC. This translates into CASSPFPNNEQFF.

The chain joins TRBV3-1 (or the pseudogene TRBV3-2) to TRBJ1-1, with D possibly TRBD1 on 5 matching bases. Germline-derived CDR1 and CDR2 are LGHDT and YNNKEL (reference sequence). V lost 1 base, J lost 5 bases, and 11 bases lay in between. This CDR3 contains 14 residues. CDR3 sequence: CASSQGVGGTEAFF. The CDR3 nucleotides are TGTGCCAGCAGCCAAGGGGTGGGGGGAACTGAAGCTTTCTTT.

This chain joins TRBV28 and TRBJ2-3; 7 bases map to TRBD2. Germline-derived CDR1 and CDR2 are MDHEN and SYDVKM. The CDR3 totals 15 residues. Germline trimming cut 6 bases from V and 4 bases from J; bases unmatched to any gene: 10. The CDR3 DNA sequence: TGTGCCAGCAGGGCAGCGGGAAGGATGGCAGATACGCAGTATTTT. This encodes CASRAAGRMADTQYF.

This chain connects TRBV9 to TRBJ2-5; 9 bases are shared with TRBD2. This CDR3 spans 16 amino acids. Germline V gene data show CDR1 as SGDLS and CDR2 as YYNGEE. V was clipped by 1 base and J by 2 bases; unmatched bases: 6. Written as DNA, the CDR3 is TGTGCCAGCAGCGTATCTGGGCGGGGGGGTCAAGAGACCCAGTACTTC. Residues: CASSVSGRGGQETQYF.

This chain joins TRBV7-2 and TRBJ2-7; D ambiguous. Germline V gene sequence: CDR1 SGHTA, CDR2 FQGNSA. The V gene lost 0 bases and the J gene lost 4 bases, with 4 bases spanning the gap. This CDR3 region has 12 residues. The CDR3 coding sequence is TGTGCCAGCAGCTTAGCTCGTTACGAGCAGTACTTC. This translates into CASSLARYEQYF.

The CDR3 sequence is CASSPNLGIFNNLVSYNEQFF. The CDR3 bases are TGTGCCAGCAGCCCGAACCTGGGCATTTTCAATAATTTGGTCTCCTACAATGAGCAGTTCTTC. This sequence joins TRBV4-2 and TRBJ2-1; no clear D. The CDR3 length is 21 residues. The germline V gene has CDR1 LGHNA and CDR2 YNFKEQ. V was pared by 4 bases and J by 0 bases, with 28 bases between.

The chain recombines TRBV27 with TRBJ2-7, with 11 bases that match TRBD1. Germline CDR1 is MNHEY and CDR2 is SMNVEV (reference sequence). CDR3 length equals 16 residues. With V trimmed by 3 bases and J by 1 base, 5 bases remained unmatched. CDR3 region: CASSFAGTGGSYEQYF. CDR3 nucleotide sequence: TGTGCCAGCAGTTTCGCCGGGACAGGGGGATCCTACGAGCAGTACTTC.

The J gene is TRBJ1-5, the V gene TRBV2, with D perhaps matching TRBD1 (5 bases). From germline, CDR1 is SNHLY and CDR2 FYNNEI. V was pared by 2 bases and J by 3 bases, with 14 bases between. CDR3 length: 16 amino acids. The chain's CDR3 is CASSEQGGINNQPQHF. The CDR3 nucleotides are TGTGCCAGCAGTGAACAGGGAGGCATTAACAATCAGCCCCAGCATTTT.

J is TRBJ1-1 and V is TRBV6-1; possible D gene TRBD1, 6 bases. The CDR3 has 14 residues. Germline CDR1 MNHNS, CDR2 SASEGT. The V end lost 5 bases, the J end lost 4 bases, and 14 bases lay between the germline ends. CDR3 in amino acids: CASSPAGAVTEAFF. The CDR3 DNA reads TGTGCCAGCAGTCCGGCAGGGGCGGTCACTGAAGCTTTCTTT.

The chain joins TRBV7-2 to TRBJ1-1; TRBD1 matches at 7 bases. CDR1 is SGHTA, CDR2 FQGNSA, per germline. Losses at the gene ends were 4 bases for V and 7 bases for J; bases not matched to a gene: 6. This CDR3 spans 13 amino acids. The CDR3 DNA reads TGTGCCAGCAGCTCAGCGACAGGGCTTGAAGCTTTCTTT. Translating it yields CASSSATGLEAFF.

The chain uses TRBV19 and TRBJ2-5; possibly TRBD2 for D (6 bases). This CDR3 has 15 residues. The germline gives CDR1 LNHDA, CDR2 SQIVND (reference sequence). V gave up 1 base and J gave up 5 bases, with 14 bases separating them. The CDR3 spells CASSIGTSYAETQYF. The CDR3 DNA sequence: TGTGCCAGTAGTATAGGAACTAGCTATGCGGAGACCCAGTACTTC.

The chain recombines TRBV18 with TRBJ2-7; perhaps TRBD2 as D (6 bases). CDR1 KGHSH and CDR2 LQKENI come from the germline V gene. Trimming left V 1 base short and J 7 bases short, with 11 bases between. This CDR3 has 13 amino acids. The CDR3 region is CASSPRGGEEQYF. CDR3 sequence (DNA): TGTGCCAGCTCACCACGCGGAGGGGAGGAGCAGTACTTC.

The chain links TRBV7-2 to TRBJ2-1; D is perhaps TRBD2 (5 bases). V was shortened by 5 bases and J by 0 bases, with 11 bases between the two germline ends. CDR1 is SGHTA and CDR2 is FQGNSA in the germline V gene. The CDR3 runs 15 residues. The CDR3 sequence: CASSPLGSSYNEQFF. The CDR3, as DNA: TGTGCCAGCAGCCCTTTGGGGAGCTCCTACAATGAGCAGTTCTTC.

V usage is TRBV13 and J usage is TRBJ2-3, with 8 nucleotides matching TRBD2. The CDR3 is made up of 17 amino acids. J lost 5 bases, V lost 5 bases, and 15 bases had no gene match. Germline loops: CDR1 PRHDT, CDR2 FYEKMQ (reference sequence). The CDR3 protein is CASSRGLAGGLGDTQYF. The DNA for the CDR3 is TGTGCCAGCAGCCGTGGACTAGCAGGAGGGTTGGGAGATACGCAGTATTTT.

This sequence joins TRBV28 and TRBJ1-4; 7 nucleotides agree with TRBD1. V lost 5 bases, J lost 0 bases, and 3 bases stayed unmatched. The CDR3 has 15 residues. Germline V gene data show CDR1 as MDHEN and CDR2 as SYDVKM. CDR3: CASSRQGATNEKLFF. The CDR3 region has the DNA TGTGCCAGCAGTCGACAGGGAGCAACTAATGAAAAACTGTTTTTT.

The rearrangement links TRBV28 to TRBJ1-5; D is unresolved. V gave up 6 bases and J gave up 1 base, with 4 bases separating them. The CDR3 is made up of 12 amino acids. Germline V lookup: CDR1 MDHEN, CDR2 SYDVKM. CDR3 sequence (DNA): TGTGCCAGCAGCGGGAGCAATCAGCCCCAGCATTTT. This codes for CASSGSNQPQHF.

The CDR3 DNA reads as TGTGCCAGCAGTTCGCGGGCAGCTGGCTACACCTTC. Protein: CASSSRAAGYTF. The chain carries TRBV27 and TRBJ1-2; D is unclear. The germline V gene encodes CDR1 MNHEY and CDR2 SMNVEV (reference sequence). The germline V and J ends were trimmed by 4 bases and 7 bases, with 10 bases remaining between them. The CDR3 runs to 12 residues.

For this clone: A read error may account for a junction end that differs from germline. The rearrangement uses TRBV24-1 and TRBJ2-1, with 13 bases aligning to TRBD2. Germline V gene sequence: CDR1 KGHDR, CDR2 SFDVKD. The CDR3 has 16 amino acids. CDR3 sequence reads: CATSDTTSGGYSEQFF. The DNA for the CDR3 is TGTGCCACCAGTGATACGACTAGCGGGGGGTACAGTGAGCAGTTCTTC.

The chain carries TRBV5-6 and TRBJ1-2, with 8 bases fitting TRBD1. CDR1 and CDR2 from the germline V gene are SGHDT and YYEEEE. V trimming: 3 bases; J trimming: 4 bases; junction bases outside the gene matches: 5. The CDR3 totals 14 residues. CDR3 DNA: TGTGCCAGCAGCTCAATGGACAGGGTCTATGGCTACACCTTC. It specifies CASSSMDRVYGYTF.